This is a list of T cell receptor beta chains from one sample in a study of T cells in Graves' hyperthyroidism and ophthalmopathy. MiXCR, applied by TCRdb to the multiplex PCR reads, yields one record per CDR3 protein. The data contain about 520,000 distinct CDR3 sequences, about 20% of them seen just once; the ten biggest clones take up approximately 25%. The sequencing input was blood. These receptors all stem from a man aged 18 to 30 with Graves' hyperthyroidism. Each CDR3 is given with its conserved first and last residue. The order of the fields is V gene, clone size, J gene, D gene, CDR3 protein, CDR3 DNA. The D gene is left open where the match is weak. Size is omitted from some rows. Given values are once, few, many or a class for expanded clones.

TRBV11-3	-	TRBJ2-5	-	CASSSGGKETQYF	TGTGCCAGCAGCTCCGGCGGGAAAGAGACCCAGTACTTC
TRBV7-9	-	TRBJ1-2	-	CATSGGDGVYGYTF	TGTGCCACCAGCGGTGGGGACGGGGTCTATGGCTACACCTTC
TRBV29-1	-	TRBJ2-7	-	CSVEEGGEQYF	TGCAGCGTTGAAGAGGGGGGAGAGCAGTACTTC
TRBV20-1	few	TRBJ1-3	-	CSARDTPGRNSRPGNTIYF	TGCAGTGCTAGAGATACACCGGGCCGCAATTCGAGGCCTGGAAACACCATATATTTT
TRBV12-3/TRBV12-4	many	TRBJ1-1	-	CASKPWDRLNTEAFF	TGTGCCAGCAAACCTTGGGACCGCCTGAACACTGAAGCTTTCTTT
TRBV7-8	many	TRBJ1-5	-	CASSFGSKGGQPQHF	TGTGCCAGCAGCTTCGGGAGCAAGGGGGGTCAGCCCCAGCATTTT
TRBV11-2	many	TRBJ2-5	TRBD2	CASSTSGGRTQYF	TGTGCCAGCAGCACTAGCGGGGGGCGGACCCAGTACTTC
TRBV27	few	TRBJ2-7	-	CASRPGEGAYEQYF	TGTGCCAGCAGACCAGGGGAGGGGGCCTACGAGCAGTACTTC
TRBV30	many	TRBJ2-7	-	CAWSPRGYEQYF	TGTGCCTGGAGTCCGAGGGGGTACGAGCAGTACTTC
TRBV12-3/TRBV12-4	many	TRBJ2-2	-	CASSSPVGGDTGELFF	TGTGCCAGCAGCTCCCCCGTAGGCGGTGATACCGGGGAGCTGTTTTTT
TRBV28	-	TRBJ2-2	-	CASMRDGATGELFF	TGTGCCAGCATGAGAGACGGGGCCACCGGGGAGCTGTTTTTT
TRBV11-2	few	TRBJ2-5	TRBD2	CASSLKARGLAGWRTQYF	TGTGCCAGCAGCTTAAAAGCACGGGGTCTAGCGGGGTGGAGGACCCAGTACTTC
TRBV20-1	many	TRBJ1-2	-	CSAPLPVGYGYTF	TGCAGTGCCCCCCTCCCCGTTGGATATGGCTACACCTTC